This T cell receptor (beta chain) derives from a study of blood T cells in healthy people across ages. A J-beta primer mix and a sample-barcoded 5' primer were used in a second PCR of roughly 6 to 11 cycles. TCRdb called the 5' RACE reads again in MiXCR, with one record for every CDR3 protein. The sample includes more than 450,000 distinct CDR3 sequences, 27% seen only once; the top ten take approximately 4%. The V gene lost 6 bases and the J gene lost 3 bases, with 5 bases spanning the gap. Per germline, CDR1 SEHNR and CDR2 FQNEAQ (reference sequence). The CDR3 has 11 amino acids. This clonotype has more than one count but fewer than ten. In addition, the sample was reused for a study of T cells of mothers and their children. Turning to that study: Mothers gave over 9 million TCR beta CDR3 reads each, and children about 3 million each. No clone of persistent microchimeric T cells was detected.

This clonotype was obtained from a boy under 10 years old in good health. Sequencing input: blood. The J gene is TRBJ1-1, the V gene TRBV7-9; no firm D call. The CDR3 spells CASRTDTEAFF. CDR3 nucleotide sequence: TGTGCCAGCAGGACGGACACTGAAGCTTTCTTT.